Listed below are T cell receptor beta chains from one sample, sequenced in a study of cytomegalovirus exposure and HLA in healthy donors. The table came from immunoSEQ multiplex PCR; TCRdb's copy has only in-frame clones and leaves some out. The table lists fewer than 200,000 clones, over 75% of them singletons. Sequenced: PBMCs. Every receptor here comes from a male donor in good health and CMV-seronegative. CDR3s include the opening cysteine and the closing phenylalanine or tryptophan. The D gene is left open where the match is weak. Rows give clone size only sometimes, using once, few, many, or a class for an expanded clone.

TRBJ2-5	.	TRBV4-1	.	TGCGCCAGCAGCCAAGCCGCGGGAAACCAAGAGACCCAGTACTTC	CASSQAAGNQETQYF
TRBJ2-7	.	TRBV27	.	TGTGCCAGCAGGGAACAGGGAGGGGGCTACGAGCAGTACTTC	CASREQGGGYEQYF
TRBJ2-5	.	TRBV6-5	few	TGTGCCAGCAGTTACTCAAGTGGGGCGGACCAAGAGACCCAGTACTTC	CASSYSSGADQETQYF
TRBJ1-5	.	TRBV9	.	TGTGCCAGCAGCGTCGGAGGGGTCAGCAATCAGCCCCAGCATTTT	CASSVGGVSNQPQHF
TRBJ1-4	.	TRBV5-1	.	TGCGCCAGCAGCTTCCGGGAGAATGAAAAACTGTTTTTT	CASSFRENEKLFF
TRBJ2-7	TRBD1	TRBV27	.	TGTGCCGTCCGGGACCGGGACAGGGGGCGCAACGAGCAGTACTTC	CAVRDRDRGRNEQYF
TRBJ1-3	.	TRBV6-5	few	TGTGCCAGCAGTTCGGACAAGAGCTCTGGAAACACCATATATTTT	CASSSDKSSGNTIYF
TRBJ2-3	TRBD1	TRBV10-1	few	TGCGCCAGCAGTGATGCTCGACAGGGGTTAGATACGCAGTATTTT	CASSDARQGLDTQYF
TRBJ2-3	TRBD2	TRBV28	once	TGTGCCAGCACCCTCTTTGGCGTAGCGGGGGAGAGGGATACGCAGTATTTT	CASTLFGVAGERDTQYF
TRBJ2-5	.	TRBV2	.	TGTGCCAGCAGTGTATACCAAGAGACCCAGTACTTC	CASSVYQETQYF
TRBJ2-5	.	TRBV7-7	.	TGTGCTAGCAGCCCGTGGGCAGGTGCACAAGAGACCCAGTACTTC	CASSPWAGAQETQYF
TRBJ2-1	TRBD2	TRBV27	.	TGTGCCAGGATCGGGGGGGGGCTCTACAATGAGCAGTTCTTC	CARIGGGLYNEQFF
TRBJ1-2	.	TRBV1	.	TGCACCAGATCAACAGAGAAAAACTATGGCTACACCTTC	CTRSTEKNYGYTF
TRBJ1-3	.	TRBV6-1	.	TGTGCCAGCAGTTTATCTGGAAACACCATATATTTT	CASSLSGNTIYF
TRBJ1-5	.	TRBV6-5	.	TGTGCCAGCAGTTACCAGGGAGGGGGCAATCAGCCCCAGCATTTT	CASSYQGGGNQPQHF
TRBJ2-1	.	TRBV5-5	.	TGTGCCAGCAGCCCAATATACAACAATGAGCAGTTCTTC	CASSPIYNNEQFF
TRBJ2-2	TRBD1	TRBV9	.	TGTGCCAGCAGCACCCGACAGGGGGGTATCTCCGGGGAGCTGTTTTTT	CASSTRQGGISGELFF
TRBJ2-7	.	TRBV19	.	TGTGCCAGTAGTAGAGGGGAGGACCTGTTCTACGAGCAGTACTTC	CASSRGEDLFYEQYF
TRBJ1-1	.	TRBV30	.	TGTGCCTGGAGGCCGCGACAGATGAACACTGAAGCTTTCTTT	CAWRPRQMNTEAFF
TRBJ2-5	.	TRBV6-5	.	TGTGCCAGCAGGTGGGGCGTAGAAGAGACCCAGTACTTC	CASRWGVEETQYF
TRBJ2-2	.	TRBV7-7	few	TGTGCCAGCAGCTTAGGGGCCGGTCAAGGCACCGGGGAGCTGTTTTTT	CASSLGAGQGTGELFF
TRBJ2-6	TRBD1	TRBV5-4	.	TGTGCCAGCAGCCGCTTAACAGGGGCTGGGGCCAACGTCCTGACTTTC	CASSRLTGAGANVLTF
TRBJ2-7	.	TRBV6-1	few	TGTGCCAGCAGGGACAGCTCCTACGAGCAGTACTTC	CASRDSSYEQYF
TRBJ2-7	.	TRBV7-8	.	TGTGCCAGCAGCCCGAAGAGGACAGTGCTGTACGAGCAGTACTTC	CASSPKRTVLYEQYF
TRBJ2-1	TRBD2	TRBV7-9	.	TGTGCCAGCAGCTTAGCTGGCAGGGAGGGTTTCTACAATGAGCAGTTCTTC	CASSLAGREGFYNEQFF
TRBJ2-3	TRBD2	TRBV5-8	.	TGTGCCAGCAGCTTGGATTTAGCCCAGCGGGGGGAGTTATATACGCAGTATTTT	CASSLDLAQRGELYTQYF
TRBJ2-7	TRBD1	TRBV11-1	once	TGTGCCAGCAGTTCCGGGACAGGGTTCTACGAGCAGTACTTC	CASSSGTGFYEQYF
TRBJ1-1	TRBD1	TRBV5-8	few	TGTGCCAGCAGCGCTCAACAGGGGGCTAGCACTGAAGCTTTCTTT	CASSAQQGASTEAFF
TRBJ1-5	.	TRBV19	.	TGTGCCAGTAATCGGCAGGGGTCGTATCAGCCCCAGCATTTT	CASNRQGSYQPQHF
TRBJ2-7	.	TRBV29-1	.	TGCAGCGTTGGGGATGCGCAGGGCGGCTACGAGCAGTACTTC	CSVGDAQGGYEQYF
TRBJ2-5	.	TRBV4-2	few	TGTGCCAGCAGCCAAGAGGGGTTCAGGTGGGGCGAGACCCAGTACTTC	CASSQEGFRWGETQYF
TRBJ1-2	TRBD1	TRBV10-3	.	TGTGCCATCAGAGGGCCCCCAACCGGACAGGAGGTCTATGGCTACACCTTC	CAIRGPPTGQEVYGYTF
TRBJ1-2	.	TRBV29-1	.	TGCAGCGTTGAAGATCGGCACAGGGCCCTCTATGGCTACACCTTC	CSVEDRHRALYGYTF
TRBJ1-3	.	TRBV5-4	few	TGTGCCAGCAGCTTAGACAACACAGCCTCTGGAAACACCATATATTTT	CASSLDNTASGNTIYF
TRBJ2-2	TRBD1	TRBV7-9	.	TGTGCCAGCAGCTTTTTAGGGACAGTGAACACCGGGGAGCTGTTTTTT	CASSFLGTVNTGELFF
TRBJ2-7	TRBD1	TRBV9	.	TGTGCCAGCAGCCTACGGGACAGGGGGGCCTACGAGCAGTACTTC	CASSLRDRGAYEQYF
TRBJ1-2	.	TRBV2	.	TGTGCCAGCAGGGCGCCGGGAGGGGAGTATGGCTACACCTTC	CASRAPGGEYGYTF
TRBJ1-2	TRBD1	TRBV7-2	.	TGTGCCAGCAGCCCCGACAGGGACTATGGCTACACCTTC	CASSPDRDYGYTF
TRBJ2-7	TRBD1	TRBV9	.	TGTGCCAGCAGCGCAACCGGGACAGGAGATTTCTACGAGCAGTACTTC	CASSATGTGDFYEQYF
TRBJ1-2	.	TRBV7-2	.	TGTGCCAGCAGCTTCAGCGGCCAGGGACAAAATGGCTACACCTTC	CASSFSGQGQNGYTF
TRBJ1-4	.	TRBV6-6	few	TGTGCCAGCAGGAGAAACAGGGATTATGAAAAACTGTTTTTT	CASRRNRDYEKLFF
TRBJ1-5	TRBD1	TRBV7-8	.	TGTGCCAGCAGGCTGGGGACAGTCTCGAGTCAGCCCCAGCATTTT	CASRLGTVSSQPQHF
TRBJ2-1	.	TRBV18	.	TGTGCCAGCTCACTCTCGACAGGCAACAATGAGCAGTTCTTC	CASSLSTGNNEQFF
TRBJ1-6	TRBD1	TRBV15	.	TGTGCCACCAGCAGAGATTTGCCCGGGACAGGGGACTCACCCCTCCACTTT	CATSRDLPGTGDSPLHF
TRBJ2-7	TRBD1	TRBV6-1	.	TGTGCCAGCAGTGGTGGACAGGTCAACTCCTACGAGCAGTACTTC	CASSGGQVNSYEQYF